Listed below are T cell receptor beta chains from one sample, sequenced in a study of early T cells in non-severe SARS-CoV-2 infection. TCRdb re-called the 5' RACE reads through MiXCR, storing one row per CDR3 protein. Of around 100,000 distinct CDR3 sequences listed, over 10% are singletons. What was sequenced was whole blood. Receptors were obtained from an adult who was a healthcare worker with PCR-confirmed SARS-CoV-2 infection or an uninfected control (not recorded which). The CDR3 runs from the conserved cysteine through the conserved F or W.

v_call: TRBV6-1
j_call: TRBJ1-1
cdr3_aa: CASSLYARNVMNTEAFF

v_call: TRBV11-2
j_call: TRBJ1-1
cdr3_aa: CASSPRAVTEAFF

v_call: TRBV11-2
j_call: TRBJ2-7
cdr3_aa: CASRITGTQPGEQYF

v_call: TRBV7-9
j_call: TRBJ1-6
cdr3_aa: CASRRQGAYGSTSMDSPLHF

v_call: TRBV7-2
j_call: TRBJ2-3
cdr3_aa: CASSLRARGSADTQYF

v_call: TRBV4-1
j_call: TRBJ1-1
cdr3_aa: CASSLRLISNTEAFF

v_call: TRBV28
j_call: TRBJ2-7
cdr3_aa: CASSPRMPLVNEQYF

v_call: TRBV20-1
j_call: TRBJ2-7
cdr3_aa: CSARSGHEQYF

v_call: TRBV19
j_call: TRBJ2-1
cdr3_aa: CASSLLLGGVEQFF

v_call: TRBV7-9
j_call: TRBJ2-3
cdr3_aa: CASSLGGLDTQYF

v_call: TRBV11-2
j_call: TRBJ2-3
cdr3_aa: CASSTGPLDTQYF

v_call: TRBV6-4
j_call: TRBJ2-1
cdr3_aa: CASSFAGGTDEQFF

v_call: TRBV5-1
j_call: TRBJ2-3
cdr3_aa: CASSVTMLAGQKFGTDTQYF

v_call: TRBV30
j_call: TRBJ2-5
cdr3_aa: CAWSMGLVSEETQYF

v_call: TRBV11-2
j_call: TRBJ1-2
cdr3_aa: CASSQEGLYGYTF

v_call: TRBV6-5
j_call: TRBJ2-7
cdr3_aa: CASSQRVGSYEQYF

v_call: TRBV3-1
j_call: TRBJ2-1
cdr3_aa: CASSRQGLAGHNEQFF

v_call: TRBV5-1
j_call: TRBJ1-1
cdr3_aa: CASRWDLNTEAFF

v_call: TRBV25-1
j_call: TRBJ1-4
cdr3_aa: CASSEPTDLNEKLFF

v_call: TRBV5-1
j_call: TRBJ2-3
cdr3_aa: CASTARTDTQYF

v_call: TRBV9
j_call: TRBJ2-6
cdr3_aa: CASSVGGSGANVLTF

v_call: TRBV29-1
j_call: TRBJ2-7
cdr3_aa: CSVEEGAYEQYF

v_call: TRBV29-1
j_call: TRBJ2-7
cdr3_aa: CSVFIHQDRYYEQYF

v_call: TRBV2
j_call: TRBJ1-5
cdr3_aa: CASSEQQENQPQHF

v_call: TRBV3-1
j_call: TRBJ2-1
cdr3_aa: CASSQRSSYNEQFF

v_call: TRBV20-1
j_call: TRBJ1-1
cdr3_aa: CSAPPRVSAEAFF

v_call: TRBV12-3/TRBV12-4
j_call: TRBJ2-3
cdr3_aa: CASRPPGLVTQYF

v_call: TRBV6-2/TRBV6-3
j_call: TRBJ2-7
cdr3_aa: CASSYGIDILGEQYF

v_call: TRBV5-4
j_call: TRBJ2-1
cdr3_aa: CASSHLNGYNEQFF

v_call: TRBV23-1
j_call: TRBJ2-7
cdr3_aa: CASNGTGPYEQYF

v_call: TRBV9
j_call: TRBJ1-1
cdr3_aa: CASSVDGNTEAFF

v_call: TRBV6-5
j_call: TRBJ2-5
cdr3_aa: CASSYSGEETQYF

v_call: TRBV19
j_call: TRBJ2-1
cdr3_aa: CASSPPSGIDNEQFF

v_call: TRBV29-1
j_call: TRBJ2-7
cdr3_aa: CSVRQGSYEQYF

v_call: TRBV27
j_call: TRBJ2-7
cdr3_aa: CASSSGQYEQYF

v_call: TRBV11-1
j_call: TRBJ2-7
cdr3_aa: CASSLDQRAYEQYF

v_call: TRBV11-2
j_call: TRBJ2-7
cdr3_aa: CASSPPSTPYEQYF

v_call: TRBV28
j_call: TRBJ1-4
cdr3_aa: CASSSHMDEKLFF